These 32 T cell receptor beta chains were all obtained from the same sample, sequenced in a study of T cell responses to AZD1222 COVID-19 vaccine (dated by TCRdb to the early 2020s). Library prep was done by the immunoSEQ multiplex PCR assay. Imported from immuneACCESS, the table was reduced by TCRdb to in-frame sequences with V and J called. These copies leave out some clones; in studies compared against another copy, an unresolved V gene accounts for under half, and the cause of the remainder is not known. The sample data list around 100,000 clones, and around 87% of these were observed just once. The ten largest make up around 4.4% of the sample. The time point label on this specimen signifies: baseline before first vaccination. Explained via the paper, the treatment or condition label denotes: meningococcal conjugate vaccine given as trial control. This specimen consisted of peripheral blood, obtained on day 0 of MenACWY control vaccination. The origin of the receptors is an adult in good health.

DNA for the CDR3: TGTGCCAGCAGTTTTATTCTGAACACTGAAGCTTTCTTT. Translating it yields CASSFILNTEAFF. The chain is built from TRBV28 and TRBJ1-1; the D is unclear. In germline, CDR1 is MDHEN, CDR2 SYDVKM. The length of the CDR3 is 13 residues. Trimming pared 3 bases from V and 0 bases from J, leaving 5 bases between.

The chain uses TRBV7-9 and TRBJ1-3; tentative D call: TRBD1 (5 bases). The CDR3 length is 17 residues. Trimming took 5 bases from V and 0 from J, leaving 17 bases between them. Per the germline V gene, CDR1 is SEHNR and CDR2 is FQNEAQ (reference sequence). The CDR3 loop reads CASSRDRFASSGNTIYF. Written as DNA, the CDR3 is TGTGCCAGCAGCCGGGACCGATTCGCCTCCTCTGGAAACACCATATATTTT.

V and J are TRBV6-5 and TRBJ1-2; 7 bases line up with TRBD1. Looked up from germline, CDR1 is MNHEY and CDR2 is SVGAGI. With 0 bases clipped from V and 4 bases from J, the junction kept 8 bases outside the gene matches. This CDR3 region has 16 residues. CDR3 protein: CASSYSRQGRAYGYTF. CDR3 DNA sequence: TGTGCCAGCAGTTACTCCCGACAGGGAAGGGCCTATGGCTACACCTTC.

The V and J genes are TRBV2 and TRBJ1-1; the D is unclear. Per germline, CDR1 SNHLY and CDR2 FYNNEI. The CDR3 length is 13 residues. The ends were cut back, 10 bases at V and 3 bases at J, with 15 bases in the middle. The CDR3 sequence is CANRFRRDTEAFF. CDR3 sequence (DNA): TGTGCCAATCGATTTAGGCGGGACACTGAAGCTTTCTTT.

This clone was counted a single time. J is TRBJ1-1 and V is TRBV6-6, with 9 bases matching TRBD1. This CDR3 is built from 13 residues. The V segment lost 5 bases and the J segment 4 bases; nucleotides outside the gene matches: 2. Germline CDR1 MNHNY, CDR2 SVGAGI (reference sequence). For the CDR3, the DNA is TGTGCCAGCAGTCTGACAGGGGGCACTGAAGCTTTCTTT. Protein product: CASSLTGGTEAFF.

The CDR3, as DNA: TGTGCCAGCAGTGACTCAGGGGTTATAGTGTCGGAGACCCAGTACTTC. It translates to CASSDSGVIVSETQYF. The V and J genes are TRBV25-1 and TRBJ2-5, with D perhaps matching TRBD1 (6 bases). Per the germline V gene, CDR1 is MGHDK and CDR2 is SYGVNS. This CDR3 region has 16 residues. Trimming left V 3 bases short and J 5 bases short, with 19 bases between.

The chain carries TRBV12-3 or TRBV12-4 and TRBJ1-2; D is unclear. This CDR3 is built from 12 residues. V lost 7 bases and J 12 bases, leaving 18 bases between the germline ends. CDR3 DNA: TGTGCCAGCACCCTCCGGGGAGGGAGCGACACCTTC. It is translated as CASTLRGGSDTF.

This chain joins TRBV9 and TRBJ2-3; D tentatively reads TRBD1 or TRBD2 (5 bases each). This CDR3 has 15 amino acids. Germline CDR1 and CDR2: SGDLS and YYNGEE. V shed 5 bases and J shed 2 bases, with 15 bases lying between them. Here the CDR3 reads CASRGVGVTTDTQYF. CDR3 bases: TGTGCCAGCAGAGGTGTGGGGGTGACCACAGATACGCAGTATTTT. The variable domain in full, completed from reference TRBV9 and TRBJ2-3, reads DSGVTQTPKHLITATGQRVTLRCSPRSGDLSVYWYQQSLDQGLQFLIQYYNGEERAKGNILERFSAQQFPDLHSELNLSSLELGDSALYFCASRGVGVTTDTQYFGPGTRLTVL.

The chain is built from TRBV11-2 and TRBJ1-1; 9 positions agree with TRBD1. V was clipped by 6 bases and J by 1 base; unmatched bases: 3. Germline V gene data show CDR1 as SGHAT and CDR2 as FQNNGV. The CDR3 covers 14 residues. Written as DNA, the CDR3 is TGTGCCAGCAGTCAGGACAGGGGGAACACTGAAGCTTTCTTT. This translates into CASSQDRGNTEAFF.

The chain is built from TRBV5-6 and TRBJ1-6; D gene uncertain. The CDR3 is 16 amino acids. Trimming left V 0 bases short and J 9 bases short, with 16 bases between. CDR1 and CDR2 (germline): SGHDT, YYEEEE. In DNA, the CDR3 is TGTGCCAGCAGCTTGGGGGCCGGATCGGGTACTTCACCCCTCCACTTT. Its translation is CASSLGAGSGTSPLHF.

This rearrangement joins TRBV7-2 to TRBJ1-3; D gene unclear. Germline CDR1 and CDR2: SGHTA and FQGNSA. Trimming cost V 0 bases and J 1 base, with 7 bases left between them. The CDR3 extends over 15 amino acids. CDR3 DNA: TGTGCCAGCAGCTTAGCGCTCACGTCTGGAAACACCATATATTTT. Protein sequence: CASSLALTSGNTIYF.

The chain is built from TRBV11-2 and TRBJ1-6; no reliable D call. Trimming pared 8 bases from V and 13 bases from J, leaving 6 bases between. The germline V gene has CDR1 SGHAT and CDR2 FQNNGV. This CDR3 contains 9 residues. The CDR3 here is CASGFPLHF. CDR3 DNA sequence: TGTGCCAGCGGGTTCCCCCTCCACTTT. The full variable domain, completed using reference TRBV11-2 and TRBJ1-6, is EAGVAQSPRYKIIEKRQSVAFWCNPISGHATLYWYQQILGQGPKLLIQFQNNGVVDDSQLPKDRFSAERLKGVDSTLKIQPAKLEDSAVYLCASGFPLHFGNGTRLTVT.

The chain carries TRBV18 and TRBJ1-1; 7 bases are a match to TRBD1. The CDR3 contains 16 residues. Per germline, CDR1 KGHSH and CDR2 LQKENI. V gave up 2 bases and J gave up 1 base; unmatched junction bases: 7. The CDR3 is CASSPVQGPQNTEAFF. The CDR3 bases are TGTGCCAGCTCACCAGTACAGGGGCCCCAGAACACTGAAGCTTTCTTT. Based on the CDR3 plus reference TRBV18 and TRBJ1-1, the full variable domain is NAGVMQNPRHLVRRRGQEARLRCSPMKGHSHVYWYRQLPEEGLKFMVYLQKENIIDESGMPKERFSAEFPKEGPSILRIQQVVRGDSAAYFCASSPVQGPQNTEAFFGQGTRLTVV.

This clone was picked up many times. The rearrangement joins TRBV7-9 to TRBJ2-2; D ambiguous. This CDR3 region has 15 residues. Trimming stripped 7 bases from V and 2 bases from J, with 14 bases between. Germline lookup yields CDR1 SEHNR and CDR2 FQNEAQ (reference sequence). CDR3 DNA: TGTGCCAGCATCCCCGCCCGGGCTAACACCGGGGAGCTGTTTTTT. This translates into CASIPARANTGELFF.

This clone was picked up a small number of times. V is TRBV5-5 and J is TRBJ2-1, with D possibly being TRBD1 (6 bases). This CDR3 has 14 amino acids. Germline CDR1 reads SGHKS; CDR2 reads YYEKEE (reference sequence). Trimming pared 3 bases from V and 4 bases from J, leaving 11 bases between. The chain's CDR3 is CASSYRTAYNEQFF. CDR3 nucleotide sequence: TGTGCCAGCAGCTATCGGACAGCTTACAATGAGCAGTTCTTC.

The rearrangement links TRBV10-3 to TRBJ1-2; TRBD1 might be the D (5 bases). Germline loops: CDR1 ENHRY, CDR2 SYGVKD. The V gene lost 10 bases and the J gene lost 6 bases, with 15 bases spanning the gap. The length of the CDR3 is 12 residues. The CDR3, as DNA: TGTGCCACCCACGGGGCGGAGGATGGCTACACCTTC. It specifies CATHGAEDGYTF.

The chain has TRBV28 and TRBJ2-4; D is possibly TRBD1 (6 bases). There are 19 residues in the CDR3. The V gene lost 3 bases and the J gene lost 0 bases, with 21 bases spanning the gap. CDR1 and CDR2 from the germline V gene are MDHEN and SYDVKM. The CDR3 bases are TGTGCCAGCAGTTTGCAAACCTCAGGGGCGAGATTAGCCAAAAACATTCAGTACTTC. Its translation: CASSLQTSGARLAKNIQYF.

V gene TRBV5-6 combines with J gene TRBJ1-5; TRBD1 agrees at 8 bases. Trimming at V came to 3 bases and at J to 6 bases, leaving 5 bases not matched to a gene. CDR1 SGHDT and CDR2 YYEEEE come from the germline V gene. The CDR3 consists of 14 residues. CDR3 nucleotide sequence: TGTGCCAGCAGCTCGGTTACAGGGGGTCAGCCCCAGCATTTT. Amino acids: CASSSVTGGQPQHF.

The chain couples TRBV5-1 to TRBJ2-2; 9 nucleotides line up with TRBD2. The germline CDR1 and CDR2 sequences are SGHRS and YFSETQ. Trimming removed 0 bases from V and 2 bases from J; junction bases left unmatched: 8. The CDR3 sequence is 18 residues long. CDR3 sequence: CASSLGPSGGSNTGELFF. CDR3 coding DNA: TGCGCCAGCAGCTTGGGACCCAGCGGGGGGTCTAACACCGGGGAGCTGTTTTTT.

Written as DNA, the CDR3 is TGTGCCAGCAGGATACAGGGGGCGGGCACCGGGGAGCTGTTTTTT. This sequence encodes CASRIQGAGTGELFF. The V and J genes are TRBV6-5 and TRBJ2-2; 9 bases align to TRBD1. J lost 4 bases, V lost 6 bases, and 6 bases had no gene match. CDR1 is MNHEY, CDR2 SVGAGI, per germline. This CDR3 contains 15 residues.

This rearrangement joins TRBV3-1 (or the pseudogene TRBV3-2) to TRBJ2-7; unclear D gene. The CDR3 extends over 15 amino acids. V dropped 3 bases and J dropped 0 bases, with 12 bases sitting between them. The germline V gene has CDR1 LGHDT and CDR2 YNNKEL (reference sequence). The CDR3 DNA reads TGTGCCAGCAGCCACCCGACCACACTCTCCTACGAGCAGTACTTC. Translation: CASSHPTTLSYEQYF.

This chain links TRBV10-2 with TRBJ2-7; D is ambiguous. CDR3 length: 13 amino acids. Trimming left V 6 bases short and J 3 bases short, with 12 bases between. The germline CDR1 and CDR2 sequences are WSHSY and SAAADI. CDR3 in DNA: TGCGCCAGCAGAGTAGGGATGAGCTACGAGCAGTACTTC. It specifies CASRVGMSYEQYF.

This chain joins TRBV5-4 and TRBJ2-6, with D unresolved. This CDR3 is 15 amino acids long. Germline V gives CDR1 SGHNT, CDR2 YYREEE (reference sequence). The V and J ends lost 3 bases and 4 bases respectively, with 11 bases between them. The CDR3 DNA is TGTGCCAGCAGCTCTTGGAATATAGGGGCCAACGTCCTGACTTTC. It translates to CASSSWNIGANVLTF.

CDR3 DNA: TGTGCCAGCAGCTTCCAAACTGGACGACCGCACTCTGGGGCCAACGTCCTGACTTTC. This sequence encodes CASSFQTGRPHSGANVLTF. The rearrangement links TRBV7-2 to TRBJ2-6, with D hard to call. CDR1 is SGHTA and CDR2 is FQGNSA in the germline V gene. The CDR3 runs 19 residues. V lost 3 bases and J lost 0, with 18 bases in between.

The genes are TRBV4-1 and TRBJ2-3; 7 bases are a match to TRBD1. Germline CDR1 and CDR2: MGHRA and YSYEKL. J was trimmed by 1 base and V by 1 base; bases with no gene match: 5. The CDR3 is 16 residues long. Written as DNA, the CDR3 is TGCGCCAGCAGCCAAGTGGGAACAGGGGGCACAGATACGCAGTATTTT. This sequence encodes CASSQVGTGGTDTQYF.

This clone was seen only once. This chain uses TRBV20-1 with TRBJ1-1; D unresolved. CDR3 length: 12 residues. Germline lookup yields CDR1 DFQATT and CDR2 SNEGSKA (reference sequence). V lost 3 bases, J lost 3 bases, and 8 bases lay in between. The DNA of the CDR3 is TGCAGTGCTAGTCAACAGTACACTGAAGCTTTCTTT. Translated, it gives CSASQQYTEAFF.

This clone has just a few counts. V gene TRBV9 combines with J gene TRBJ2-7; TRBD1 is a possible D gene (6 bases). The germline V gene has CDR1 SGDLS and CDR2 YYNGEE. Trimming removed 4 bases from V and 3 bases from J, with 11 bases in between. The CDR3 loop spans 13 amino acids. The CDR3: CASSPEGDYEQYF. CDR3 bases: TGTGCCAGCAGCCCCGAGGGGGACTACGAGCAGTACTTC.

This chain uses TRBV4-2 with TRBJ1-3; D is ambiguous. Germline CDR1 and CDR2: LGHNA and YNFKEQ. The CDR3 sequence is 15 residues long. V shed 2 bases and J shed 2 bases, with 10 bases lying between them. This CDR3 is CASSQLVIAGNTIYF. The CDR3 region has the DNA TGTGCCAGCAGCCAACTTGTGATAGCTGGAAACACCATATATTTT.

The chain carries TRBV5-1 and TRBJ1-2, with D tentatively TRBD1 (5 bases). The CDR3 is made up of 12 amino acids. V lost 5 bases, J lost 4 bases, and 9 bases lay in between. Germline V gene lookup returns CDR1 SGHRS and CDR2 YFSETQ. The CDR3 sequence: CASSRDSYGYTF. The DNA for the CDR3 is TGCGCCAGCAGTCGAGACAGCTATGGCTACACCTTC.

The chain employs TRBV2 and TRBJ2-2; a possible D gene is TRBD1 (6 bases). The CDR3 runs 15 residues. V was clipped by 7 bases and J by 4 bases, with 16 bases between them. Germline V gene lookup returns CDR1 SNHLY and CDR2 FYNNEI. The CDR3 region is CASTKPGQGTGELFF. The CDR3, as DNA: TGTGCCAGCACCAAACCGGGACAAGGCACCGGGGAGCTGTTTTTT.

This chain's CDR3 is CASSYRSYNEQFF. The DNA of the CDR3 is TGTGCCAGCAGTTACCGATCGTACAATGAGCAGTTCTTC. The chain links TRBV6-5 to TRBJ2-1; D not certain. Germline assignment: CDR1 MNHEY and CDR2 SVGAGI. Deletions cut 2 bases from V and 4 bases from J, with 6 bases between. This CDR3 comprises 13 residues.

This clone was seen more than once but under ten times. The CDR3: CASSLTTGRNTEAFF. CDR3 sequence (DNA): TGTGCCAGCAGCTTAACGACAGGGAGGAACACTGAAGCTTTCTTT. V usage is TRBV7-6 and J usage is TRBJ1-1; the match to TRBD1 covers 7 bases. This CDR3 spans 15 amino acids. The V gene's germline CDR1 is SGHVS and CDR2 FNYEAQ. J lost 1 base, V lost 2 bases, and 4 bases had no gene match. Supplemented by reference TRBV7-6 and TRBJ1-1, the full variable domain reads GAGVSQSPRYKVTKRGQDVALRCDPISGHVSLYWYRQALGQGPEFLTYFNYEAQQDKSGLPNDRFSAERPEGSISTLTIQRTEQRDSAMYRCASSLTTGRNTEAFFGQGTRLTVV.